The 3 T cell receptor beta chains in this list originate from one sample, sequenced in a study of spatial heterogeneity in lung cancer. A single record per CDR3 protein comes from TCRdb applying MiXCR to the 5' RACE reads. The sample carries more than 45,000 distinct CDR3 sequences, roughly 5.7% recorded once. As for time point: sample taken at primary tumor resection. Frozen PBMC, nontumor lung or tumor provided whole RNA, which was sequenced unsorted. The material sequenced was PBMCs, taken at surgery. The receptors derive from a male donor with early-stage non-small cell lung cancer.

Many counts were recorded for this clonotype. The CDR3 reads CSADSRTGELFF. The CDR3 DNA reads as TGCAGTGCTGACAGTCGTACCGGGGAGCTGTTTTTT. This chain uses TRBV20-1 with TRBJ2-2, with a tentative D call TRBD1 (5 bases). Trimming took 5 bases from V and 5 from J, leaving 9 bases between them. The CDR3 contains 12 residues. Germline loops: CDR1 DFQATT, CDR2 SNEGSKA (reference sequence).

This clonotype was observed many times. The genes are TRBV6-2 or TRBV6-3 and TRBJ2-3; D remains unclear. The CDR3 extends over 14 amino acids. Looked up from germline, CDR1 is MNHEY and CDR2 is SVGEGT. V lost 5 bases and J lost 5, with 14 bases in between. The CDR3 sequence is CASSGRLDGDTQYF. In nucleotides, the CDR3 is TGTGCCAGCAGTGGAAGACTGGACGGAGATACGCAGTATTTT.

This clonotype was detected ten times or more. The chain couples TRBV6-4 to TRBJ2-1; D unclear. This CDR3 contains 11 residues. Per the germline V gene, CDR1 is MRHNA and CDR2 is SNTAGT. Trimming cost V 3 bases and J 7 bases, with 4 bases left between them. CDR3 sequence: CASSDSNEQFF. The CDR3 DNA reads TGTGCCAGCAGTGATTCTAATGAGCAGTTCTTC.